The clone carrying this TCR beta chain was seen many times. Its specificity is unknown. The V gene's germline CDR1 is SGHDT and CDR2 YYEEEE. The CDR3 extends over 17 amino acids. The junction had 5 bases not matched to a gene; V was cut back by 4 bases and J by 0 bases. The sample belongs to a study of CD8 T cells in ankylosing spondylitis. General study findings and limits: Certain motif variants had earlier been reported in reactive arthritis synovial fluid and blood.

5'-RACE, quantitative and with molecular barcodes, yielded the TCR beta libraries. TCRdb used MiXCR to reprocess the 5' RACE reads, holding one entry per CDR3 protein. The sample contains around 150,000 distinct CDR3 sequences, 7.3% of which appear only once. Input material: blood, either unsorted or a sorted T cell fraction (not recorded which). The TCR comes from a female donor with ankylosing spondylitis or in good health (not recorded which). This chain links TRBV5-6 with TRBJ2-1; 12 bases map to TRBD2. DNA of the CDR3: TGTGCCAGCAGCCTAAGACTAGCGGGGGACTCCTACAATGAGCAGTTCTTC. As protein: CASSLRLAGDSYNEQFF.